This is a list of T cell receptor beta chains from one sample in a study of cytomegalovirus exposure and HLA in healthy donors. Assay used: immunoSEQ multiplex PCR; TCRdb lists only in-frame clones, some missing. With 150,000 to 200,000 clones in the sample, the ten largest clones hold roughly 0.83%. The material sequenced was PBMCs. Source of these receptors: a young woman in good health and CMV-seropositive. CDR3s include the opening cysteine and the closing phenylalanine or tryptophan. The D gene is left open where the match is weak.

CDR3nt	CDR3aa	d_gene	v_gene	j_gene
TGTGCCAGCAGCCCCACCGGGACTAGCGGCTACGAGCAGTACTTC	CASSPTGTSGYEQYF	TRBD2	TRBV9	TRBJ2-7
TGTGCCAGCAGCGTAGGTCAGGCGAGCTCCTACGAGCAGTACTTC	CASSVGQASSYEQYF	.	TRBV9	TRBJ2-7
TGTGCCAGCAGCTTGGGGCGGGAGCCAGATACGCAGTATTTT	CASSLGREPDTQYF	TRBD2	TRBV5-5	TRBJ2-3
TGTGCCAGTAGTGGGGGACAGGGAGGTGAGCAGTTCTTC	CASSGGQGGEQFF	TRBD1	TRBV19	TRBJ2-1
TGCGCCAGCAGCCAGGCAACTGTAGAGCGGGACCCGTTAAATGAGCAGTTCTTC	CASSQATVERDPLNEQFF	TRBD2	TRBV4-1	TRBJ2-1
TGTGCCAGCAGGTACCGGAGCACGAGGGATCAGCCCCAGCATTTT	CASRYRSTRDQPQHF	.	TRBV2	TRBJ1-5
TGCAGTGCTAGCCAGAACAATGAGCAGTTCTTC	CSASQNNEQFF	.	TRBV20-1	TRBJ2-1
TGTGCCAGCAGTTACGACTGGACAGGCGGGGAAAAACTGTTTTTT	CASSYDWTGGEKLFF	TRBD1	TRBV6-5	TRBJ1-4
TGTGCCAGCAGCTTAGGAGCACGCACAGATACGCAGTATTTT	CASSLGARTDTQYF	.	TRBV7-3	TRBJ2-3
TGTGCCAGCAGCTTAGCCTCAGGAAGAGAGGCTTTCTTT	CASSLASGREAFF	.	TRBV7-9	TRBJ1-1
TGTGCCATCAGTGAGTATCGAAGACTTGAAGCTTTCTTT	CAISEYRRLEAFF	.	TRBV10-3	TRBJ1-1
TGTGCCACCAGGGCTCGGAACACTGAAGCTTTCTTT	CATRARNTEAFF	.	TRBV6-6	TRBJ1-1
TGTGCCAGCAGAAAGGACAGGGGCCCTCAAGAGACCCAGTACTTC	CASRKDRGPQETQYF	TRBD1	TRBV2	TRBJ2-5
TGTGCCAGCACCCCCTCAGGGGGGACCAACTATGGCTACACCTTC	CASTPSGGTNYGYTF	TRBD1	TRBV7-9	TRBJ1-2
TGTGCCAGCAGCTATCCCGGGACAGAGCTTTACGAGCAGTACTTC	CASSYPGTELYEQYF	TRBD1	TRBV5-4	TRBJ2-7
TGTGCCAGCAGTTTCCCCGGGACAGGGGACTACGAGCAGTACTTC	CASSFPGTGDYEQYF	TRBD1	TRBV6-6	TRBJ2-7
TGTGCCAGCAGCTTAAGCGGGGGACCCACAGATACGCAGTATTTT	CASSLSGGPTDTQYF	TRBD2	TRBV7-2	TRBJ2-3
TGTGCCAGCAGTACCGGGGAGCTCCGGGACATTCAGTACTTC	CASSTGELRDIQYF	.	TRBV27	TRBJ2-4
TGTGCCAGCAGCTTAGTCTACAGGGGCCATTTTGACTCACCCCTCCACTTT	CASSLVYRGHFDSPLHF	TRBD1	TRBV7-2	TRBJ1-6
TGTGCCAGCAGCTTAGCAGTTGCGGGAGGGCCCGAGCAGTACTTC	CASSLAVAGGPEQYF	TRBD2	TRBV7-4	TRBJ2-7
TGCGCCAGCAGCTTGACCGGGAGGAGGGAAAAACTGTTTTTT	CASSLTGRREKLFF	.	TRBV5-1	TRBJ1-4
TGTGCCAGCAGCGCAAGGCGGGGGCCAGAGACCCAGTACTTC	CASSARRGPETQYF	.	TRBV5-4	TRBJ2-5
TGTGCCAGCAGCCAAAAAGAGAAGACTAGCGGGGGCCCCACCTACAATGAGCAGTTCTTC	CASSQKEKTSGGPTYNEQFF	TRBD2	TRBV4-2	TRBJ2-1
TGTGCCAGCAGCTTAGGTCTATCCACAGATACGCAGTATTTT	CASSLGLSTDTQYF	.	TRBV7-9	TRBJ2-3
TGTGCCTCCAGCTTCGGGGGGGAGCAGACCCAGTACTTC	CASSFGGEQTQYF	TRBD2	TRBV5-5	TRBJ2-5
TGTGCCAGCAGCCTAGGAGGGCAGTCCTATGGCTACACCTTC	CASSLGGQSYGYTF	.	TRBV6-1	TRBJ1-2
TGTGCCAGCAGTTCCTCAGGGGGCGGTGAAAAACTGTTTTTT	CASSSSGGGEKLFF	TRBD1	TRBV28	TRBJ1-4
TGTGCCAGCAGCTCTTACACTGAAGCTTTCTTT	CASSSYTEAFF	.	TRBV7-2	TRBJ1-1
TGTGCCAGCAGTTTAGGACAGGGGAGCACTGAAGCTTTCTTT	CASSLGQGSTEAFF	TRBD1	TRBV6-1	TRBJ1-1
TGTGCCAGTAGCAAATCGGGGACTCTCGGAACCCTTAATGAAAAACTGTTTTTT	CASSKSGTLGTLNEKLFF	.	TRBV19	TRBJ1-4
TGTGCCAGCAGATCTCGGGGGAGCAATCAGCCCCAGCATTTT	CASRSRGSNQPQHF	.	TRBV27	TRBJ1-5
TGTGCCAGCAGCTTTGACAGGGAAGCGCCCCAGCATTTT	CASSFDREAPQHF	TRBD1	TRBV5-6	TRBJ1-5
TGTGCCAGCAGATACATCACAGGTTCTACCGGGGAGCTGTTTTTT	CASRYITGSTGELFF	.	TRBV2	TRBJ2-2
TGTGCCTGGAGTGTACTACAGGGGGCTACAGGCTACACCTTC	CAWSVLQGATGYTF	TRBD1	TRBV30	TRBJ1-2
TGTGCCTACAGGGGACGCTACAATGAGCAGTTCTTC	CAYRGRYNEQFF	TRBD1	TRBV30	TRBJ2-1
TGTGCCACAGCAGGGGTTATGACAGATACGCAGTATTTT	CATAGVMTDTQYF	.	TRBV19	TRBJ2-3
TGTGCCTGGGGGGCGGGACGATCAGATACGCAGTATTTT	CAWGAGRSDTQYF	.	TRBV30	TRBJ2-3
TGTGCCATCAGTGAGTCGATTTCAGGGTCATCGGGAAACACCATATATTTT	CAISESISGSSGNTIYF	.	TRBV10-3	TRBJ1-3
TGTGCCAGCAGTGAGATTACCCGAGAGTCGGGCGAGCAGTACTTC	CASSEITRESGEQYF	.	TRBV25-1	TRBJ2-7
TGCGCCAGCAGTTCAAGGACCCGCGGGGGGAATGAGCAGTTCTTC	CASSSRTRGGNEQFF	TRBD2	TRBV5-1	TRBJ2-1
TGTGCCAGCAAACTAGCGGGGGCCTATCAAGAGACCCAGTACTTC	CASKLAGAYQETQYF	TRBD2	TRBV6-1	TRBJ2-5
TGTGCCAGTAGTATACCACTCAAGTTGGACTTCAACTGGCCCGGGGAGCTGTTTTTT	CASSIPLKLDFNWPGELFF	.	TRBV19	TRBJ2-2
TGTGCCAGTAGTATAAGGTCAGGGTCATTTGCAGATACGCAGTATTTT	CASSIRSGSFADTQYF	.	TRBV19	TRBJ2-3
TGCGCCAGCAGTGGCAGGGTGGACACTGAAGCTTTCTTT	CASSGRVDTEAFF	.	TRBV10-1	TRBJ1-1
TGCAGTCAGGGGGCCTCCTACAATGAGCAGTTCTTC	CSQGASYNEQFF	TRBD1	TRBV29-1	TRBJ2-1
TGTGCCAGCAGTGGGGCGACACCAAACTATGGCTACACCTTC	CASSGATPNYGYTF	.	TRBV2	TRBJ1-2
TGTGCCAGTAGGGAGTCCCATTATAGCAATCAGCCCCAGCATTTT	CASRESHYSNQPQHF	.	TRBV19	TRBJ1-5
TGTGCCAGCTCAGAGGAGATTGTCGGGGAGCTGTTTTTT	CASSEEIVGELFF	.	TRBV18	TRBJ2-2
TGTGCCAGCAGTCTCCTAACAGGGGGCACTGAAGCTTTCTTT	CASSLLTGGTEAFF	TRBD1	TRBV6-5	TRBJ1-1
TGTGCCTGGAGTGCCAGACTAGCGGGCAGGGGGGATGAGCAGTTCTTC	CAWSARLAGRGDEQFF	TRBD2	TRBV30	TRBJ2-1